These 10 T cell receptor beta chains originate from one sample sequenced in a study of shared clonotypes between healthy human individuals. This table comes from immunoSEQ multiplex PCR, and its TCRdb copy is limited to in-frame clones, with some not included. The sample has 2,500,000 or so clones, approximately 90% seen once; the top ten hold around 0.4%. Sequenced input: naive CD4+ T cells from PBMCs. Specified subset: CD45RA+ positively selected. The source is a man between 18 and 35 years old in good health. Some clones in this sample may be carry-over from other donors' samples.

The V and J genes are TRBV28 and TRBJ1-2, with 10 positions matching TRBD1. After removal of 6 bases from V and 7 bases from J, the junction contained 5 bases not matched to a gene. Germline V CDR1 and CDR2: MDHEN, SYDVKM. The CDR3 extends over 13 amino acids. This CDR3 is CASSQGQGLGYTF. As DNA, the CDR3 is TGTGCCAGCAGCCAGGGACAGGGGCTTGGCTACACCTTC.

Notes on this clone: Other nucleotide sequences in the sample specify the same CDR3. The chain links TRBV4-1 to TRBJ2-1; 13 bases match TRBD2. CDR1 is MGHRA and CDR2 is YSYEKL in the germline V gene. This CDR3 spans 15 amino acids. The ends lost 4 bases at V and 7 bases at J; junction bases unmatched: 4. CDR3 nucleotide sequence: TGCGCCAGCAGCCGGACTAGCGGGAGAGGAAATGAGCAGTTCTTC. Translated: CASSRTSGRGNEQFF.

The count of this clone is one. V gene TRBV29-1 combines with J gene TRBJ2-1, with a weak D call TRBD1 (6 bases). Looked up from germline, CDR1 is SQVTM and CDR2 is ANQGSEA. There are 13 residues in the CDR3. V lost 6 bases and J 9 bases, leaving 18 bases between the germline ends. The CDR3 loop is CSVPGTMAAEQFF. The CDR3 DNA reads as TGCAGCGTACCCGGGACAATGGCTGCTGAGCAGTTCTTC.

The chain recombines TRBV9 with TRBJ2-1; 7 bases align to TRBD2. Unmatched junction bases numbered 9, after V lost 1 base and J lost 8 bases. CDR1 and CDR2 (germline): SGDLS, YYNGEE. The CDR3 contains 15 residues. The CDR3 is CASSVSLANGDEQFF. In DNA form, the CDR3 reads TGTGCCAGCAGCGTATCACTAGCGAATGGCGATGAGCAGTTCTTC.

This clone was detected once. The gene calls are TRBV18 and TRBJ2-7, with D perhaps matching TRBD2 (5 bases). Germline-derived CDR1 and CDR2 are KGHSH and LQKENI. This CDR3 spans 16 amino acids. Trimming removed 0 bases from V and 9 bases from J, with 21 bases in between. In DNA, the CDR3 is TGTGCCAGCTCACCACCGGGGAGCGGCCGAGCCTTTGGGCAGTACTTC. Translation: CASSPPGSGRAFGQYF. The entire variable domain, with the rest obtained from reference TRBV18 and TRBJ2-7, is as follows: NAGVMQNPRHLVRRRGQEARLRCSPMKGHSHVYWYRQLPEEGLKFMVYLQKENIIDESGMPKERFSAEFPKEGPSILRIQQVVRGDSAAYFCASSPPGSGRAFGQYFGPGTRLTVT.

The chain uses TRBV27 and TRBJ2-3; D gene uncertain. V was shortened by 2 bases and J by 10 bases, with 10 bases between the two germline ends. Looked up from germline, CDR1 is MNHEY and CDR2 is SMNVEV (reference sequence). There are 12 residues in the CDR3. CDR3 sequence: CASSLEGIAQYF. The CDR3 DNA reads as TGTGCCAGCAGTTTAGAAGGGATTGCGCAGTATTTT.

The chain carries TRBV28 and TRBJ2-5, with a weak D call TRBD2 (5 bases). Per the germline V gene, CDR1 is MDHEN and CDR2 is SYDVKM. V was clipped by 4 bases and J by 4 bases, with 10 bases between them. The CDR3 has 13 residues. CDR3 DNA: TGTGCCAGCAGTTCGCGGGTGGGAGAGACCCAGTACTTC. This codes for CASSSRVGETQYF.

The chain recombines TRBV6-5 with TRBJ1-1; D remains ambiguous. This CDR3 spans 13 amino acids. Per germline, CDR1 MNHEY and CDR2 SVGAGI. V lost 5 bases, J lost 0 bases, and 7 bases lay in between. In nucleotides, the CDR3 is TGTGCCAGCAGTCCTAGCCTGAACACTGAAGCTTTCTTT. Protein product: CASSPSLNTEAFF.

This chain joins TRBV7-9 and TRBJ1-1, with TRBD1 identical over 7 bases. The CDR3 totals 16 residues. CDR1 is SEHNR and CDR2 is FQNEAQ in the germline V gene (reference sequence). Trimming removed 6 bases from V and 3 bases from J; junction bases left unmatched: 13. As DNA, the CDR3 is TGTGCCAGCAGTTCAACCAGGGGGAAAAGCGACACTGAAGCTTTCTTT. It encodes CASSSTRGKSDTEAFF.

V is TRBV25-1 and J is TRBJ2-7, with D perhaps TRBD1 (6 bases). Trimming took off 5 bases at V and 2 bases at J, with 22 bases between the two ends. From germline, CDR1 is MGHDK and CDR2 SYGVNS. The CDR3 spans 17 residues. The DNA of the CDR3 is TGTGCCAGCAGTCCAGATCAGACAGGTCTACCAACCTACGAGCAGTACTTC. Its translation: CASSPDQTGLPTYEQYF.